This T cell receptor (beta chain) was identified in a study of OX40 agonist ivuxolimab in advanced cancers. Study-level information: Patients were infused with ivuxolimab every 2 weeks at 0.01 to 10 mg/kg.

The protocol was immunoSEQ multiplex PCR, while the TCRdb copy is restricted to in-frame clones and leaves out a portion. There are some 86,000 clones in the sample; approximately 94% occur only once, and around a tenth lies in the top ten. Germline V gene sequence: CDR1 MNHEY, CDR2 SMNVEV (reference sequence). Trimming left V 0 bases short and J 6 bases short, with 9 bases between. This CDR3 contains 13 residues. Notes on the study in general: Nonresponders, in some cases, also had low normalized T-cell clonal expansion.

As for this clone: The antigen is undetermined.

V is TRBV27 and J is TRBJ2-7; no reliable D call. The origin of this receptor is an adult with an advanced solid tumor such as melanoma, head and neck, liver or kidney cancer. The material sequenced was CD4+ or CD8+ T cells sorted from blood, taken in a trial of the OX40 agonist ivuxolimab. The DNA for the CDR3 is TGTGCCAGCAGTTTATCATCGTCTGGCGAGCAGTACTTC. As protein: CASSLSSSGEQYF.